The clone carrying this T cell receptor (beta chain) was recorded many times. Its cognate antigen is unknown. This specimen belongs to a study of human T cells and chemical hapten exposure. Time point in this sample: pre-sensitization, week 0. The treatment was: therapeutic diphenylcyclopropenone sensitization with weekly scalp DPC. Germline V lookup: CDR1 DFQATT, CDR2 SNEGSKA (reference sequence). Trimming cost V 0 bases and J 7 bases, with 13 bases left between them. The CDR3 is made up of 14 amino acids. General study points: Compared with pre-sensitization or healthy control sets, expanded TCRs clustered more.

During construction of the library, unique molecular identifiers were attached to individual cDNA molecules for quantitative, reproducible TCR counting. Per the original data handling: Individual samples carried between roughly 23,224 and 690,600 TCRs, with about 88,000 as the median. TCRdb reprocessed the RACE reads with MiXCR, giving one entry per CDR3 protein. These V and J calls originate from TCRdb's pipeline instead of the authors' own analysis. The table lists about 120,000 distinct CDR3 sequences, approximately 12% of them singletons, with approximately 3% in the top ten. This chain joins TRBV20-1 and TRBJ1-5; tentatively, D is TRBD1 (6 bases). The sequencing here drew on whole blood, taken in connection with sensitization to the hapten diphenylcyclopropenone (DPC). The origin of this receptor is a young woman with alopecia areata. Some clones in this sample may be carry-over from other donors' samples. The CDR3 region is CSARDHRARQPQHF. The CDR3 DNA reads TGCAGTGCTAGAGACCACAGGGCTCGGCAGCCCCAGCATTTT.